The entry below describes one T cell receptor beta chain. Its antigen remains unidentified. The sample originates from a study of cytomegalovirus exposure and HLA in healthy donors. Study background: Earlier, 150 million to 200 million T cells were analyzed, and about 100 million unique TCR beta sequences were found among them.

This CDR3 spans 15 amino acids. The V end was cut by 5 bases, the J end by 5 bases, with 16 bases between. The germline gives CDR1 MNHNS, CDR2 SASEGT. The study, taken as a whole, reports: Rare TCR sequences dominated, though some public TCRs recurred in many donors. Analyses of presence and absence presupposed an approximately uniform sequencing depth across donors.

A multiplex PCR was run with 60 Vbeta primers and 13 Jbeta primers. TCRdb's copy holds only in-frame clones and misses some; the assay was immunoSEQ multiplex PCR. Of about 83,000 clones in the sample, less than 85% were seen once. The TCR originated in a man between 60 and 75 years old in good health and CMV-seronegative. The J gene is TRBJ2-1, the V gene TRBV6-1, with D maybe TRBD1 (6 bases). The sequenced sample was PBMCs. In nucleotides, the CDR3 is TGTGCCAGCAGTATACAGGGTGCACCCAACAATGAGCAGTTCTTC. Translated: CASSIQGAPNNEQFF.